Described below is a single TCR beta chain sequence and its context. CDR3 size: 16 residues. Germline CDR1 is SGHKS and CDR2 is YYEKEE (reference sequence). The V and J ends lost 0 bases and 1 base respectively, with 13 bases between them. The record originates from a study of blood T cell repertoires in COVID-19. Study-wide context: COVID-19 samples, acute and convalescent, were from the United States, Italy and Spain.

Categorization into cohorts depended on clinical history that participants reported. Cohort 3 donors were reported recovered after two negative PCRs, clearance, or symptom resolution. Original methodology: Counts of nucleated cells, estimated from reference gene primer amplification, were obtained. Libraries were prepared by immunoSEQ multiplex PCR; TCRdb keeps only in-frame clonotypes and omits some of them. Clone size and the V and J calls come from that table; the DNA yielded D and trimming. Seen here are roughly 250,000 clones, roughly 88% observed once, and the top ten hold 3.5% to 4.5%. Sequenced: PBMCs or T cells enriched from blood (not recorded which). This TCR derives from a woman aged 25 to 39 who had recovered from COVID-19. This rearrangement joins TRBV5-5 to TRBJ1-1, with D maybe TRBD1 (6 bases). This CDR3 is CASSLVTGQPNTEAFF. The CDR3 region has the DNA TGTGCCAGCAGCTTGGTTACTGGACAGCCGAACACTGAAGCTTTCTTT.